These 26 T cell receptor beta chains originate from one sample sequenced in a study of blood T cell repertoires in COVID-19. This table comes from immunoSEQ multiplex PCR, and its TCRdb copy is limited to in-frame clones, with some not included. Among about 100,000 clones listed, 65% to 90% were seen once. Sequenced input: peripheral blood. The receptors originated from an elderly man with acute or convalescent COVID-19.

The chain is built from TRBV7-9 and TRBJ1-5; 7 nucleotides agree with TRBD1. The germline CDR1 and CDR2 sequences are SEHNR and FQNEAQ (reference sequence). Losses at the gene ends were 5 bases for V and 4 bases for J; bases not matched to a gene: 8. The CDR3 contains 15 residues. CDR3 amino acids: CASSTWDRPNQPQHF. CDR3 nucleotide sequence: TGTGCCAGCAGCACCTGGGACAGACCGAATCAGCCCCAGCATTTT.

This chain links TRBV7-2 with TRBJ2-7; possibly TRBD1 for D (5 bases). The germline gives CDR1 SGHTA, CDR2 FQGNSA. There are 12 residues in the CDR3. V shed 5 bases and J shed 1 base, with 6 bases lying between them. This CDR3 is CASSKGSYEQYF. CDR3 nucleotides: TGTGCCAGCAGCAAGGGGTCCTACGAGCAGTACTTC. Complete variable domain (other parts from reference TRBV7-2 and TRBJ2-7): GAGVSQSPSNKVTEKGKDVELRCDPISGHTALYWYRQSLGQGLEFLIYFQGNSAPDKSGLPSDRFSAERTGGSVSTLTIQRTQQEDSAVYLCASSKGSYEQYFGPGTRLTVT.

The chain carries TRBV27 and TRBJ1-2, with 10 bases lining up with TRBD1. The trim removed 5 bases at V and 7 bases at J, leaving 4 bases unmatched. The length of the CDR3 is 13 residues. The germline V gene encodes CDR1 MNHEY and CDR2 SMNVEV (reference sequence). The CDR3 coding sequence is TGTGCCAGCAGTATGGGACAGGGGTCTGGCTACACCTTC. As protein: CASSMGQGSGYTF.

The chain combines TRBV19 with TRBJ1-6; the match to TRBD1 covers 7 bases. There are 15 residues in the CDR3. Trimming cost V 9 bases and J 7 bases; bases outside gene matches: 12. Germline CDR1 and CDR2: LNHDA and SQIVND (reference sequence). CDR3 residues: CASRNRGRGNSPLHF. The CDR3 DNA sequence: TGTGCCAGCCGGAACAGGGGACGGGGGAATTCACCCCTCCACTTT.

The rearrangement links TRBV7-8 to TRBJ2-2; D uncertain. CDR1 and CDR2 (germline): SGHVS, FQNEAQ. The CDR3 length is 15 residues. Trimming shortened V by 1 base and J by 4 bases, and 10 bases separated the two germline ends. The CDR3 here is CASSLVVRGTGELFF. CDR3 DNA: TGTGCCAGCAGCTTAGTGGTTCGCGGCACCGGGGAGCTGTTTTTT.

This chain joins TRBV27 and TRBJ2-3; D uncertain. V lost 5 bases, J lost 2 bases, and 11 bases lay in between. Germline loops: CDR1 MNHEY, CDR2 SMNVEV (reference sequence). This CDR3 is 14 amino acids long. CDR3: CASSEELSTDTQYF. DNA for the CDR3: TGTGCCAGCAGTGAAGAACTTTCCACAGATACGCAGTATTTT.

This clone was counted only a few times. J is TRBJ1-1 and V is TRBV5-1, with D perhaps matching TRBD1 (5 bases). In germline, CDR1 is SGHRS, CDR2 YFSETQ. V dropped 0 bases and J dropped 0 bases, with 6 bases sitting between them. The CDR3 is 14 amino acids. The CDR3 DNA is TGCGCCAGCAGCTTGGACAGGTTGAACACTGAAGCTTTCTTT. Its protein is CASSLDRLNTEAFF.

The gene calls are TRBV28 and TRBJ1-5; no firm D call. From germline, CDR1 is MDHEN and CDR2 SYDVKM. V lost 3 bases to trimming and J lost 1 base, with 7 bases between them. This CDR3 is built from 14 residues. CDR3 DNA: TGTGCCAGCAGTTTGGGAGGCAGCAATCAGCCCCAGCATTTT. Encoded protein: CASSLGGSNQPQHF.

The chain joins TRBV28 to TRBJ1-3, with D hard to call. V lost 3 bases and J lost 4, with 4 bases in between. The CDR3 spans 12 residues. Germline-derived CDR1 and CDR2 are MDHEN and SYDVKM. DNA for the CDR3: TGTGCCAGCAGTTTTCGGGGAAACACCATATATTTT. Translated: CASSFRGNTIYF.

The chain uses TRBV10-3 and TRBJ2-7, with TRBD2 as a possible D gene (7 bases). The CDR3 runs to 15 residues. Per germline, CDR1 ENHRY and CDR2 SYGVKD. Trimming shortened V by 3 bases and J by 2 bases, and 14 bases separated the two germline ends. CDR3 residues: CAISETGGGPYEQYF. The DNA for the CDR3 is TGTGCCATCAGTGAAACGGGGGGCGGCCCCTACGAGCAGTACTTC.

This clone was recorded once. CDR3 coding DNA: TGTGCCAGCAGCGTAGCTGGGACTAGCTTTGGGACCCAGTACTTC. Amino acids: CASSVAGTSFGTQYF. This chain joins TRBV9 and TRBJ2-5; TRBD2 matches at 9 bases. Losses at the gene ends were 0 bases for V and 7 bases for J; bases not matched to a gene: 7. The CDR3 extends over 15 amino acids. The V gene's germline CDR1 is SGDLS and CDR2 YYNGEE.

The chain carries TRBV28 and TRBJ1-2; TRBD1 matches 10 bases. From germline, CDR1 is MDHEN and CDR2 SYDVKM. V lost 6 bases, J lost 4 bases, and 8 bases stayed unmatched. CDR3 length equals 15 residues. Here the CDR3 DNA reads TGTGCCAGCAGCCAGATGGGACAGGGGAGCTATGGCTACACCTTC. Amino acid sequence: CASSQMGQGSYGYTF.

The chain carries TRBV20-1 and TRBJ2-1; 7 bases are shared with TRBD2. The germline gives CDR1 DFQATT, CDR2 SNEGSKA (reference sequence). The CDR3 contains 15 residues. Unmatched junction bases numbered 15, after V lost 3 bases and J lost 10 bases. The CDR3, as DNA: TGCAGTGCTAGTCAAAGGGAGGGCTCTTGGGGGGAGCAGTTCTTC. This gives the protein CSASQREGSWGEQFF.

The chain couples TRBV5-1 to TRBJ2-3, with 9 bases fitting TRBD1. V trimming: 3 bases; J trimming: 0 bases; junction bases outside the gene matches: 8. The germline CDR1 and CDR2 sequences are SGHRS and YFSETQ. The CDR3 length is 17 residues. The CDR3 region is CASSSTGTGLSTDTQYF. DNA of the CDR3: TGCGCCAGCAGCTCGACCGGGACAGGGTTGAGCACAGATACGCAGTATTTT.

V usage is TRBV7-9 and J usage is TRBJ1-4, with D possibly being TRBD1 (5 bases). Trimming cost V 4 bases and J 2 bases, with 17 bases left between them. CDR1 and CDR2 (germline): SEHNR, FQNEAQ (reference sequence). The CDR3 length is 17 residues. The CDR3 loop is CASSWGLGGGTNEKLFF. The CDR3 nucleotides are TGTGCCAGCAGCTGGGGCCTCGGGGGAGGGACTAATGAAAAACTGTTTTTT.

The gene calls are TRBV9 and TRBJ1-4; TRBD1 matches at 10 bases. The germline gives CDR1 SGDLS, CDR2 YYNGEE. This CDR3 contains 17 residues. V was pared by 0 bases and J by 5 bases, with 7 bases of the junction left unmatched. The CDR3 reads CASSVGGTGQGNEKLFF. The DNA of the CDR3 is TGTGCCAGCAGCGTAGGTGGGACGGGACAGGGGAATGAAAAACTGTTTTTT.

The V and J genes are TRBV2 and TRBJ2-7, with D maybe TRBD2 (5 bases). Looked up from germline, CDR1 is SNHLY and CDR2 is FYNNEI. Trimming removed 6 bases from V and 3 bases from J, with 18 bases in between. The CDR3 runs 15 residues. The CDR3 protein is CASRPRTGPLYEQYF. The DNA of the CDR3 is TGTGCCAGCAGGCCAAGGACTGGGCCCCTCTACGAGCAGTACTTC.

V gene TRBV6-2 or TRBV6-3 combines with J gene TRBJ1-5, with 9 nucleotides matching TRBD1. The germline CDR1 and CDR2 sequences are MNHEY and SVGEGT. J gave up 4 bases and V 6 bases, and 13 bases lay outside the gene matches. CDR3 length: 17 amino acids. CDR3 sequence: CASSRGQGGLGNQPQHF. The CDR3 DNA follows: TGTGCCAGCAGCCGGGGACAGGGAGGGTTAGGGAATCAGCCCCAGCATTTT.

This clone was seen only once. CDR3 region: CASRTGGVMNTEAFF. CDR3 DNA: TGTGCCAGCCGGACAGGGGGCGTCATGAACACTGAAGCTTTCTTT. This chain uses TRBV6-6 with TRBJ1-1; 11 bases map to TRBD1. The germline CDR1 and CDR2 sequences are MNHNY and SVGAGI (reference sequence). V lost 8 bases and J lost 0; bases outside the gene matches: 5. This CDR3 has 15 residues.

This chain links TRBV7-8 with TRBJ1-6; D perhaps matches TRBD1 (6 bases). Trimming stripped 2 bases from V and 4 bases from J, with 12 bases between. This CDR3 is 16 amino acids long. The germline V gene has CDR1 SGHVS and CDR2 FQNEAQ. The CDR3 is CASSLPTGPYNSPLHF. The CDR3 DNA reads as TGTGCCAGCAGCTTACCAACAGGGCCGTATAATTCACCCCTCCACTTT.

The rearrangement joins TRBV29-1 to TRBJ1-1, with D possibly matching TRBD1 (6 bases). From germline, CDR1 is SQVTM and CDR2 ANQGSEA. The CDR3 loop spans 13 amino acids. Trimming removed 3 bases from V and 4 bases from J, with 12 bases in between. DNA of the CDR3: TGCAGCGTTGACGGGGTACAGGGCACTGAAGCTTTCTTT. Translated, it gives CSVDGVQGTEAFF. The complete variable domain, with remaining parts taken from reference TRBV29-1 and TRBJ1-1, reads SAVISQKPSRDICQRGTSLTIQCQVDSQVTMMFWYRQQPGQSLTLIATANQGSEATYESGFVIDKFPISRPNLTFSTLTVSNMSPEDSSIYLCSVDGVQGTEAFFGQGTRLTVV.

The rearrangement joins TRBV2 to TRBJ1-1; 8 bases line up with TRBD1. The CDR3 sequence is 13 residues long. Germline CDR1 reads SNHLY; CDR2 reads FYNNEI. V gave up 7 bases and J gave up 5 bases; unmatched junction bases: 6. The CDR3 bases are TGTGCCAGCAACTACAGGGGGTTAACTGAAGCTTTCTTT. Encoded protein: CASNYRGLTEAFF.

The rearrangement uses TRBV6-1 and TRBJ2-2, with TRBD1 as a possible D gene (6 bases). The CDR3 is 14 residues long. From germline, CDR1 is MNHNS and CDR2 SASEGT. The V and J ends lost 3 bases and 4 bases respectively, with 9 bases between them. The CDR3 sequence: CASSDGRGTGELFF. The CDR3 nucleotides read TGTGCCAGCAGTGATGGCAGGGGCACCGGGGAGCTGTTTTTT.

This clone was recorded only once. V usage is TRBV7-6 and J usage is TRBJ2-5; 8 nucleotides line up with TRBD2. This CDR3 is built from 17 residues. Germline CDR1 and CDR2: SGHVS and FNYEAQ. After removal of 4 bases from V and 3 bases from J, the junction contained 13 bases not matched to a gene. The CDR3 bases are TGTGCCAGCAGCTCTCTTAGGGCGGGAGGATTTAAAGAGACCCAGTACTTC. Encoded protein: CASSSLRAGGFKETQYF.

The V call is TRBV5-1, the J call TRBJ1-2, with D hard to call. Looked up from germline, CDR1 is SGHRS and CDR2 is YFSETQ. The CDR3 has 13 amino acids. The V and J ends lost 0 bases and 8 bases respectively, with 11 bases between them. The CDR3 DNA sequence: TGCGCCAGCAGCTTGGAGTCGGGTCTCGGCTACACCTTC. Amino acid sequence: CASSLESGLGYTF. Using reference TRBV5-1 and TRBJ1-2 for the parts outside the CDR3, the full variable domain is KAGVTQTPRYLIKTRGQQVTLSCSPISGHRSVSWYQQTPGQGLQFLFEYFSETQRNKGNFPGRFSGRQFSNSRSEMNVSTLELGDSALYLCASSLESGLGYTFGSGTRLTVV.

This clone has just one count. V gene TRBV6-5 combines with J gene TRBJ1-1, with D perhaps TRBD1 (6 bases). Germline CDR1 reads MNHEY; CDR2 reads SVGAGI. This CDR3 is built from 16 residues. The germline V and J ends were trimmed by 0 bases and 1 base, with 12 bases remaining between them. CDR3 nucleotide sequence: TGTGCCAGCAGTTACTCGGGGGGGCGCCGGAACACTGAAGCTTTCTTT. Translated: CASSYSGGRRNTEAFF.